Each of the 15 T cell receptor beta chains below was sequenced from the same sample in a study of shared clonotypes between healthy human individuals. TCRdb keeps only in-frame clones here, not all; method: immunoSEQ multiplex PCR. The sample consists of 950,000 to 1,100,000 clones, 65% to 75% of them appearing once. Sequencing was done on a sample of memory CD4+ T cells sorted from blood. Regarding subset: CD45RA-negative fraction. These receptors all stem from a man in his late teens or twenties in good health.

This chain joins TRBV27 and TRBJ1-2, with 9 bases lining up with TRBD1. The V gene end was trimmed by 0 bases and the J gene end by 4 bases; junction bases not matched to a gene: 6. The CDR3 spans 16 residues. CDR1 and CDR2 from the germline V gene are MNHEY and SMNVEV (reference sequence). DNA of the CDR3: TGTGCCAGCAGTTTATCGGTGGGACAGGGAGTCTATGGCTACACCTTC. Its translation is CASSLSVGQGVYGYTF.

The chain employs TRBV10-3 and TRBJ1-3; D may be TRBD1 (6 bases). The CDR3 covers 16 residues. CDR1 and CDR2 from the germline V gene are ENHRY and SYGVKD. Trimming took 1 base from V and 0 from J, leaving 10 bases between them. The CDR3: CAISEYGGLSGNTIYF. The CDR3 bases are TGTGCCATCAGTGAGTACGGGGGCCTCTCTGGAAACACCATATATTTT.

The V gene is TRBV11-2, the J gene TRBJ2-7, with D perhaps being TRBD1 or TRBD2 (5 bases each). The germline CDR1 and CDR2 sequences are SGHAT and FQNNGV. This CDR3 region has 15 residues. Between the trimmed V and J ends, which lost 3 bases and 7 bases, there was a span of 19 bases. CDR3 bases: TGTGCCAGCAGCTTGGGGCTAGCCGGCTCTCAGGAGCAGTACTTC. Protein product: CASSLGLAGSQEQYF.

This clone was counted a few times. DNA of the CDR3: TGTGCCAGCTCACTTGGGACTAGCGGGGGCAGCTCCTACGAGCAGTACTTC. Translation: CASSLGTSGGSSYEQYF. The chain employs TRBV18 and TRBJ2-7, with TRBD2 matching 14 bases. V was clipped by 4 bases and J by 0 bases; unmatched bases: 5. This CDR3 has 17 residues. The V gene's germline CDR1 is KGHSH and CDR2 LQKENI. The full variable domain, rest sourced from reference TRBV18 and TRBJ2-7, is NAGVMQNPRHLVRRRGQEARLRCSPMKGHSHVYWYRQLPEEGLKFMVYLQKENIIDESGMPKERFSAEFPKEGPSILRIQQVVRGDSAAYFCASSLGTSGGSSYEQYFGPGTRLTVT.

The gene calls are TRBV6-1 and TRBJ1-5; TRBD1 is a possible D gene (6 bases). The CDR3 extends over 14 amino acids. CDR1 is MNHNS, CDR2 SASEGT, per germline. The germline V and J ends were trimmed by 6 bases and 6 bases, with 15 bases remaining between them. The CDR3 nucleotides are TGTGCCAGCAGGGAAACAGGGATGAGTCAGCCCCAGCATTTT. Translating it yields CASRETGMSQPQHF.

For the CDR3, the DNA is TGCGCCAGCAGCCAAGAGGGGGAAAGTATGGGCCCCAGGGATACGCAGTATTTT. It translates to CASSQEGESMGPRDTQYF. The chain joins TRBV4-1 to TRBJ2-3, with D perhaps matching TRBD1 or TRBD2 (5 bases each). The CDR3 is made up of 18 amino acids. Per the germline V gene, CDR1 is MGHRA and CDR2 is YSYEKL. V lost 0 bases and J 6 bases, leaving 22 bases between the germline ends.

This chain joins TRBV14 and TRBJ1-1; perhaps TRBD1 as D (5 bases). The V and J ends lost 4 bases and 5 bases respectively, with 11 bases between them. Germline V gives CDR1 SGHDN, CDR2 FVKESK. The CDR3 is 13 residues long. The DNA for the CDR3 is TGTGCCAGCAGCCTAATGACAGCTACTGAAGCTTTCTTT. Amino acids: CASSLMTATEAFF.

The chain uses TRBV5-1 and TRBJ2-7; 7 bases match TRBD1. Trimming cost V 4 bases and J 1 base; bases outside gene matches: 5. Germline CDR1 is SGHRS and CDR2 is YFSETQ. The CDR3 sequence is 14 residues long. CDR3 sequence reads: CASSLRQGSYEQYF. The CDR3 nucleotides read TGCGCCAGCAGCCTACGACAGGGTTCCTACGAGCAGTACTTC.

The rearrangement uses TRBV19 and TRBJ1-6; TRBD1 aligns across 8 bases. Per germline, CDR1 LNHDA and CDR2 SQIVND (reference sequence). J was trimmed by 6 bases and V by 5 bases; bases with no gene match: 6. This CDR3 region has 15 residues. The CDR3 reads CASSPGTGINSPLHF. As DNA, the CDR3 is TGTGCCAGTAGTCCCGGGACAGGTATTAATTCACCCCTCCACTTT.

To note about this clone: This CDR3 is also generated by other DNA sequences in the sample. The chain couples TRBV18 to TRBJ1-3; TRBD1 matches at 8 bases. Trimming took 3 bases from V and 4 from J; bases not matched to a gene: 5. CDR3 length equals 15 residues. CDR1 is KGHSH, CDR2 LQKENI, per germline. The CDR3 sequence is CASSPQGASGNTIYF. DNA of the CDR3: TGTGCCAGCTCACCTCAGGGGGCGAGCGGAAACACCATATATTTT.

The chain joins TRBV7-9 to TRBJ2-3; 9 nucleotides align to TRBD1. Germline CDR1 is SEHNR and CDR2 is FQNEAQ (reference sequence). V was pared by 5 bases and J by 5 bases, with 8 bases of the junction left unmatched. The CDR3 contains 15 residues. CDR3 in DNA: TGTGCCAGCAGCGCCCAACAGGGGGCGAGAGATACGCAGTATTTT. This encodes CASSAQQGARDTQYF.

Comments on this clone: With a much larger clone just one base away, this may be a read error. The same CDR3 arises from other DNA sequences in this sample as well. The chain uses TRBV7-9 and TRBJ2-3; no definite D call. This CDR3 region has 12 residues. Looked up from germline, CDR1 is SEHNR and CDR2 is FQNEAQ (reference sequence). Trimming took off 5 bases at V and 2 bases at J, with 5 bases between the two ends. CDR3 protein: CASSPNTDTQYF. Here the CDR3 DNA reads TGTGCCAGCAGCCCCAACACAGATACGCAGTATTTT.

V gene TRBV30 combines with J gene TRBJ2-5, with D perhaps matching TRBD1 or TRBD2 (6 bases each). The CDR3 covers 16 residues. V was clipped by 3 bases and J by 4 bases, with 21 bases between them. CDR1 and CDR2 (germline): GTSNPN, SVGIG (reference sequence). This CDR3 is CAWSRGASDRPETQYF. The CDR3 region has the DNA TGTGCCTGGAGCCGCGGGGCTAGCGACAGGCCAGAGACCCAGTACTTC.

V and J are TRBV7-2 and TRBJ2-5; 7 bases align to TRBD1. This CDR3 contains 15 residues. The germline gives CDR1 SGHTA, CDR2 FQGNSA. After removal of 4 bases from V and 2 bases from J, the junction contained 7 bases not matched to a gene. The CDR3 DNA is TGTGCCAGCAGCTGGGGTGACAGGGATCAAGAGACCCAGTACTTC. This encodes CASSWGDRDQETQYF.

This sequence joins TRBV5-3 and TRBJ1-3; D might be TRBD1 (5 bases). TRBV5-3 is flagged as an ORF with uncertain function. This CDR3 contains 16 residues. V was clipped by 0 bases and J by 0 bases, with 10 bases between them. Written as DNA, the CDR3 is TGTGCCAGAAGCTTGGCGCAGGGATTCTCTGGAAACACCATATATTTT. It codes for CARSLAQGFSGNTIYF.